The rows below give T cell receptor beta chains drawn from one sample of a study of post-analysis software for immune sequencing data. TCRdb itself ran the PCR reads through MiXCR, one entry per CDR3 protein. The sample consists of about 820,000 distinct CDR3 sequences, approximately 57% of them appearing once. The sequencing sample was made of blood. Receptors originate from a girl aged 10 to 17 with multiple sclerosis. The CDR3 runs from the conserved cysteine through the conserved F or W. A D gene is named only where the DNA matches it firmly. Size tells how often a clone was seen (once, few, many) or the class of an expanded clone, and some rows leave it out.

clone size | J gene | D gene | V gene | CDR3 DNA | CDR3 protein
NA | TRBJ2-3 | NA | TRBV14 | TGTGCCAGCTCCACGGGGGGCGTTAAACCCACAGATACGCAGTATTTT | CASSTGGVKPTDTQYF
few | TRBJ2-4 | NA | TRBV7-2 | TGTGCCAGCAGCTTATCAGGGAGTGTAGCCAAAAACATTCAGTACTTC | CASSLSGSVAKNIQYF
NA | TRBJ2-7 | TRBD1 | TRBV5-6 | TGTGCCAGCAGCGCGGGACAGGCCCTTACCCACGAGCAGTACTTC | CASSAGQALTHEQYF
NA | TRBJ2-7 | NA | TRBV2 | TGTGCCAGCAGTGAAGTCTCCTTCCTCGAGCCTGAAACCTACGAGCAGTACTTC | CASSEVSFLEPETYEQYF
NA | TRBJ2-2 | NA | TRBV3-1 | TGTGCCAGCAGCCCAGCAGTCGGGCCCACCGGGGAGCTGTTTTTT | CASSPAVGPTGELFF
many | TRBJ2-6 | NA | TRBV12-3/TRBV12-4 | TGTGCCAGCAGTGGGGCGTTGACTGGGGCCAACGTCCTGACTTTC | CASSGALTGANVLTF
once | TRBJ2-7 | NA | TRBV3-1 | TGTGCCAGCAGCCAAACCTTCGGGGACGGAACCTACGAGCAGTACTTC | CASSQTFGDGTYEQYF
NA | TRBJ2-5 | NA | TRBV11-2 | TGTGCCAGCAGCTTAGACGGAGCTAGCCCCACACGAGAGACCCAGTACTTC | CASSLDGASPTRETQYF
once | TRBJ2-1 | TRBD2 | TRBV2 | TGTGCCAGCAGTGACAGGACTAGCGGGCTCTACAATGAGCAGTTCTTC | CASSDRTSGLYNEQFF
NA | TRBJ2-7 | TRBD1 | TRBV6-1 | TGTGCCAGCAGTGAATTAGGACAGGGGATATACGAGCAGTACTTC | CASSELGQGIYEQYF
NA | TRBJ2-1 | NA | TRBV7-6 | TGTGCCAGCAGCTTAGCAGCGGCAGGGAACGATGAGCAGTTCTTC | CASSLAAAGNDEQFF
NA | TRBJ2-5 | NA | TRBV12-3/TRBV12-4 | TGTGCCAGCAGTTTCGGATCATTCGGAAAAGAGACCCAGTACTTC | CASSFGSFGKETQYF
few | TRBJ1-2 | TRBD1 | TRBV29-1 | TGCAGCGTTGACCTACTGGGACAGGGGGCAATCTACACCTTC | CSVDLLGQGAIYTF
NA | TRBJ1-1 | NA | TRBV9 | TGTGCCAGCAGCGGACAGCCACAGAACACTGAAGCTTTCTTT | CASSGQPQNTEAFF
NA | TRBJ2-5 | TRBD1 | TRBV2 | TGTGCCAGCAGCGGGGACAGGGAAACCCAGTACTTC | CASSGDRETQYF
NA | TRBJ1-4 | TRBD1 | TRBV14 | TGTGCCAGCAGCCATAGACAGGGGGCTAATGAAAAACTGTTTTTT | CASSHRQGANEKLFF
NA | TRBJ2-6 | TRBD1 | TRBV29-1 | TGCAGCGTTGAGGCGGCAGGGGGCTTCTCTGGGGCCAACGTCCTGACTTTC | CSVEAAGGFSGANVLTF
NA | TRBJ2-7 | TRBD2 | TRBV6-1 | TGTGCCAGCAGCCGAACCCAACTAGCGGTACGCTCCTACGAGCAGTACTTC | CASSRTQLAVRSYEQYF
NA | TRBJ2-5 | NA | TRBV7-8 | TGTGCCAGCACTCTCCATTCGGGAAATAAAGAGACCCAGTACTTC | CASTLHSGNKETQYF
NA | TRBJ2-5 | NA | TRBV25-1 | TGTGCCAGTTTCGGCACTAGCCAAGAGACCCAGTACTTC | CASFGTSQETQYF
few | TRBJ1-2 | NA | TRBV20-1 | TGCAGTGCTAGAGATCGTGGGAACAGCTATGGCTACACCTTC | CSARDRGNSYGYTF
NA | TRBJ2-6 | NA | TRBV11-2 | TGTGCCAGCAGCTTAGATGACGACGGAAACTCTGGGGCCAACGTCCTGACTTTC | CASSLDDDGNSGANVLTF
NA | TRBJ1-5 | NA | TRBV4-1 | TGCGCCAGCAGCCCAGAATTCGATTCTTATCAGCCCCAGCATTTT | CASSPEFDSYQPQHF
NA | TRBJ2-5 | NA | TRBV15 | TGTGCCACCAGCATCCACGAAATTTCGGAGACCCAGTACTTC | CATSIHEISETQYF
NA | TRBJ2-7 | NA | TRBV7-9 | TGTGCCAGCAGCTTAGTGCGGCCCTCGGGCAGGTCCTACGAGCAGTACTTC | CASSLVRPSGRSYEQYF
NA | TRBJ2-3 | TRBD1 | TRBV25-1 | TGTGCCAGCAGTGAATCGACAGGGAAGCCAGATACGCAGTATTTT | CASSESTGKPDTQYF
NA | TRBJ2-1 | TRBD2 | TRBV5-1 | TGCGCCAGCAGCTTGGGTAGCGGGGAATACAATGAGCAGTTCTTC | CASSLGSGEYNEQFF
NA | TRBJ2-7 | TRBD2 | TRBV4-1 | TGCGCCAGCAGCCCGGTGGGATCGGGGACTAGCGGCTACGAGCAGTACTTC | CASSPVGSGTSGYEQYF
few | TRBJ2-7 | NA | TRBV20-1 | TGCAGTGCTAACCCCAGGGGCGCAATATCGTACGAGCAGTACTTC | CSANPRGAISYEQYF
NA | TRBJ2-3 | NA | TRBV12-3/TRBV12-4 | TGTGCCAGCAGTTTGGAGGTAGTGGGATATACGCAGTATTTT | CASSLEVVGYTQYF
few | TRBJ2-5 | NA | TRBV20-1 | TGCAGTGCTAGAGTAGGGGTCTTCCAAGAGACCCAGTACTTC | CSARVGVFQETQYF
few | TRBJ2-4 | TRBD1 | TRBV12-3/TRBV12-4 | TGTGCCAGCGGTGGGACAGTACAAAGCATTCAGTACTTC | CASGGTVQSIQYF
NA | TRBJ1-2 | NA | TRBV5-1 | TGCGCCAGCAGCTTGGAGGCAGGCTATGGCTACACCTTC | CASSLEAGYGYTF
NA | TRBJ1-1 | TRBD1 | TRBV12-3/TRBV12-4 | TGTGCCACCAGGGGACACAGGGGAAGTTCGATTGAAGCTTTCTTT | CATRGHRGSSIEAFF
NA | TRBJ2-7 | NA | TRBV20-1 | TGCAGTGCAGAGGGACGGAAATCCTACGAGCAGTACTTC | CSAEGRKSYEQYF
NA | TRBJ1-4 | NA | TRBV7-9 | TGTGCCAGCAGCTTAGTCCCGAATGAAAAACTGTTTTTT | CASSLVPNEKLFF
NA | TRBJ2-3 | TRBD2 | TRBV20-1 | TGCAGTGCCCCTACTAGCGGGAGGCCCACAGATACGCAGTATTTT | CSAPTSGRPTDTQYF
NA | TRBJ2-5 | NA | TRBV7-2 | TGTGCCAGCAGCTCCCGGGACACGCGACGGGGGACCCAGTACTTC | CASSSRDTRRGTQYF
NA | TRBJ2-7 | NA | TRBV14 | TGTGCCAGCAGCCGCGGGACAGACATCATCTACGAGCAGTACTTC | CASSRGTDIIYEQYF
NA | TRBJ2-7 | NA | TRBV5-6 | TGTGCCAGCCCTCCGACACTTTACTACGAGCAGTACTTC | CASPPTLYYEQYF
NA | TRBJ2-2 | TRBD2 | TRBV5-1 | TGCGCCAGCAGCTACTTACTAGGAGCGGGAGCCGCCGGGGAGCTGTTTTTT | CASSYLLGAGAAGELFF
NA | TRBJ2-4 | NA | TRBV20-1 | TGCAGTGCTAGAGAACAGGGCCTAGCCAAAAACATTCAGTACTTC | CSAREQGLAKNIQYF
few | TRBJ2-1 | NA | TRBV7-2 | TGTGCCAGCAGCCTCAGCCCCGGGAATTACAATGAGCAGTTCTTC | CASSLSPGNYNEQFF
NA | TRBJ2-7 | NA | TRBV4-1 | TGCGCCAGCAGCCAAGATCCTACAGCCAGCTCCTACGAGCAGTACTTC | CASSQDPTASSYEQYF
NA | TRBJ2-3 | NA | TRBV7-7 | TGTGCCAGCAGCCTATATCTATTGGGCTCTACGCAATATTTT | CASSLYLLGSTQYF
NA | TRBJ2-7 | NA | TRBV5-1 | TGCGCCAGCAGCTTGGCTAGGGGAGATTCTGGGGAGCAGTACTTC | CASSLARGDSGEQYF
NA | TRBJ2-5 | TRBD2 | TRBV29-1 | TGCAGCGTTGATTGGCGTACGGGAGGGGGAGAGACCCAGTACTTC | CSVDWRTGGGETQYF
NA | TRBJ2-3 | NA | TRBV9 | TGTGCCAGCAGCACTTCCGGGGATACGCAGTATTTT | CASSTSGDTQYF
NA | TRBJ1-1 | TRBD1 | TRBV12-5 | TGTGCTAGTGGTTTGGTACGTGGGACAGGGTTGAAAGGCACTGAAGCTTTCTTT | CASGLVRGTGLKGTEAFF
NA | TRBJ2-1 | TRBD1 | TRBV29-1 | TGCAGCGTTGAAGCCGGGACAGGGGATAGGCAGTTCTTC | CSVEAGTGDRQFF
NA | TRBJ2-1 | NA | TRBV20-1 | TGCAGTGCTAGGGCCTCAAGGGCCTACAATGAGCAGTTCTTC | CSARASRAYNEQFF
few | TRBJ2-3 | NA | TRBV27 | TGTGCCACCTGGAGTCCTAGCACAGATACGCAGTATTTT | CATWSPSTDTQYF
NA | TRBJ2-5 | TRBD2 | TRBV27 | TGTGCCAGCAGTCTGGGGGCTAGCGGGGGGGAATTCCAAGAGACCCAGTACTTC | CASSLGASGGEFQETQYF
NA | TRBJ2-4 | NA | TRBV21-1 | TGTGCCAGCAGCAAAGAGGCAGGGTTGATGGCCAAGAACATTCAGTACTTC | CASSKEAGLMAKNIQYF
NA | TRBJ2-3 | TRBD2 | TRBV5-6 | TGTGCCAGCACCGGGAGGTGGGTAGAGAGGAACCATACGCAGTATTTT | CASTGRWVERNHTQYF
NA | TRBJ2-7 | NA | TRBV5-1 | TGCGCCAGCAGCTTGGCCTTCGGGGCGCCCTCCGAGCAGTACTTC | CASSLAFGAPSEQYF
NA | TRBJ2-4 | TRBD1 | TRBV29-1 | TGCAGCGTACCGACAGGGGGCAACATTCAGTACTTC | CSVPTGGNIQYF
NA | TRBJ2-1 | TRBD2 | TRBV5-1 | TGCGTCAGCATTCGAGGAACTAGCGCCTACAATGAGCAGTTCTTC | CVSIRGTSAYNEQFF